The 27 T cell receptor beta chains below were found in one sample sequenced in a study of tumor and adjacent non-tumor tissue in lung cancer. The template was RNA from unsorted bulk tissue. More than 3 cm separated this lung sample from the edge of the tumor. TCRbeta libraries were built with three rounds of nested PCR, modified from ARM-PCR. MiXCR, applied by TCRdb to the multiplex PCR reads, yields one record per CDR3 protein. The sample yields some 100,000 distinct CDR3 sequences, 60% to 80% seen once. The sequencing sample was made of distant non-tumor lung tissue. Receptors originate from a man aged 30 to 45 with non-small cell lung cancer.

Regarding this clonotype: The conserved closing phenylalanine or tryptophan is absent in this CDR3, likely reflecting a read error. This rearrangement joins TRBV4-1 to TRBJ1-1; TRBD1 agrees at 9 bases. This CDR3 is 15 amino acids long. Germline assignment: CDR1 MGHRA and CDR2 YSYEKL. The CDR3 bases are TGCGCCAACAGCCAAGGGGACAGGGTAGTTCTTGAAGCTTTCCTT. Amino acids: CANSQGDRVVLEAFL.

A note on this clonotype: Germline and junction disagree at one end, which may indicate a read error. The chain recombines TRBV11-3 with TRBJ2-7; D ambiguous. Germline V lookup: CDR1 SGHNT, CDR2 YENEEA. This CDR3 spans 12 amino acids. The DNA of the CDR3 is TGTCCCAGCAGCTCTGTTGGCTACGAGCAGTACTTC. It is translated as CPSSSVGYEQYF.

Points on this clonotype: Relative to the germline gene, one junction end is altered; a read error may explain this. CDR3 DNA sequence: TGTACCAGCAGCTTAGATTTCGCGGGAGCCTACAATGAGCAGTTCTTC. Residues: CTSSLDFAGAYNEQFF. The chain combines TRBV11-2 with TRBJ2-1, with 7 bases lining up with TRBD2. Germline CDR1 SGHAT, CDR2 FQNNGV. The CDR3 extends over 16 amino acids.

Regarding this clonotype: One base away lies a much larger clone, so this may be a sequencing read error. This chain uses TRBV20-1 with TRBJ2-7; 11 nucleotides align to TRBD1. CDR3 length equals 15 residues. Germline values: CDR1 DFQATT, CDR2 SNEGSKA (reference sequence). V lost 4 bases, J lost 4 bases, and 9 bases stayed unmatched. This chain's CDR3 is CSAIGTGGYLYEQYF. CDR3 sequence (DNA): TGCAGTGCTATCGGGACAGGGGGTTATCTTTACGAGCAGTACTTC.

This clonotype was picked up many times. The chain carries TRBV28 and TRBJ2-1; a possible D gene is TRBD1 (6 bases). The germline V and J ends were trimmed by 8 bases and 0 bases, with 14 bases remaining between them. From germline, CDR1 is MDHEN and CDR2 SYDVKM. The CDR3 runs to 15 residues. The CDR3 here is CASVNRVLSYNEQFF. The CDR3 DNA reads TGTGCCAGCGTGAACAGGGTCCTCTCCTACAATGAGCAGTTCTTC.

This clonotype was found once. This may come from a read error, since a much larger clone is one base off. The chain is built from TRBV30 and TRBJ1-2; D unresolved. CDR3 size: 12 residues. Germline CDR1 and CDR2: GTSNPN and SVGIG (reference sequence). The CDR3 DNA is TGTGCCTGGAGTGACGCGAACTATGGCTACATCTTC. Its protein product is CAWSDANYGYIF. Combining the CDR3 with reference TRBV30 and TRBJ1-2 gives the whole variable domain SQTIHQWPATLVQPVGSPLSLECTVEGTSNPNLYWYRQAAGRGLQLLFYSVGIGQISSEVPQNLSASRPQDRQFILSSKKLLLSDSGFYLCAWSDANYGYIFGSGTRLTVV.

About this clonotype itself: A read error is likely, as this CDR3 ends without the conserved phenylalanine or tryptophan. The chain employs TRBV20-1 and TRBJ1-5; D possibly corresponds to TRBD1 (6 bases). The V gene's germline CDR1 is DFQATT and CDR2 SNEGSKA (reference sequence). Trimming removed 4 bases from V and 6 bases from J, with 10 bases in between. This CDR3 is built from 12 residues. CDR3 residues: CSAIQGFQPQHS. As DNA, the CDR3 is TGCAGTGCTATTCAGGGGTTTCAGCCCCAGCATTCT.

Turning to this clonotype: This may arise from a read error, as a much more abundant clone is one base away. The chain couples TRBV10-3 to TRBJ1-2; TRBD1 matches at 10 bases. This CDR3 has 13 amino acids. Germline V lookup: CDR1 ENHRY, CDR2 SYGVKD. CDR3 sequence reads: CAIGEGQGYGYTF. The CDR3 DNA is TGTGCCATCGGTGAGGGACAGGGGTATGGCTACACCTTC.

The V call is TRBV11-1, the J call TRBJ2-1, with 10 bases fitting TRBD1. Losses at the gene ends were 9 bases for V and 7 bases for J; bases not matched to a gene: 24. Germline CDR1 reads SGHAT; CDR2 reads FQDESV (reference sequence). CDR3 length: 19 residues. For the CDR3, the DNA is TGTGCCAGGAGCCGCAGGGACAGGGGTTACGGGAGACAGGAGAATGAGCAGTTCTTC. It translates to CARSRRDRGYGRQENEQFF. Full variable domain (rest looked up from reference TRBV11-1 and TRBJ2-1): EAEVAQSPRYKITEKSQAVAFWCDPISGHATLYWYRQILGQGPELLVQFQDESVVDDSQLPKDRFSAERLKGVDSTLKIQPAELGDSAMYLCARSRRDRGYGRQENEQFFGPGTRLTVL.

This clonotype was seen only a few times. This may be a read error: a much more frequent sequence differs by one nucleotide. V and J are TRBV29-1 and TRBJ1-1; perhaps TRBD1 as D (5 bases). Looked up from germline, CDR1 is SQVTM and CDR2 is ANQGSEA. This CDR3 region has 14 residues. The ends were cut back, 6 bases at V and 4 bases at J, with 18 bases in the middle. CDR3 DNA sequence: TGCAGCGTGGTGGGGGGGACCTTGGGCACTGAAGCTTTCTTT. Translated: CSVVGGTLGTEAFF.

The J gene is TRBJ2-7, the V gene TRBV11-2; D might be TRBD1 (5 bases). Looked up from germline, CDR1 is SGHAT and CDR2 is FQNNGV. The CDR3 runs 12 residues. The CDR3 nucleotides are TGTGCTAGTAGAAGGGGAACGGACGAGCAGTACTTC. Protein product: CASRRGTDEQYF.

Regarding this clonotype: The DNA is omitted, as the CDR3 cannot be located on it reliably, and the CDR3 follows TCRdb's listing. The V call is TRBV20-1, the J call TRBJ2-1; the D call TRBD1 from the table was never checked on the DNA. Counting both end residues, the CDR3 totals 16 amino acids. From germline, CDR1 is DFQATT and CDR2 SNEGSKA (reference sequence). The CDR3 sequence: CSARDWGQGTYNKQSF.

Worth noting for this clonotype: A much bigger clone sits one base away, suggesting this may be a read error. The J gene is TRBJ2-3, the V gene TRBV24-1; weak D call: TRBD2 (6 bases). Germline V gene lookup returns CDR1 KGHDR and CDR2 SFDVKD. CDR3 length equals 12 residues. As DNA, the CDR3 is TGTGCCACCAGTGATATCGGGAGTGCGCAGTTTTTT. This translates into CATSDIGSAQFF.

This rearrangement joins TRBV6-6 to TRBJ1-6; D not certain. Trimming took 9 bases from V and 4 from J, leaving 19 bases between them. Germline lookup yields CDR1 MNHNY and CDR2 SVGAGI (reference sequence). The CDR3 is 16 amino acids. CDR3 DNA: TGTGCCAGTAGCAGCTACCCGAATGAGTATAATTCACCCCTCCACTTT. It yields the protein CASSSYPNEYNSPLHF.

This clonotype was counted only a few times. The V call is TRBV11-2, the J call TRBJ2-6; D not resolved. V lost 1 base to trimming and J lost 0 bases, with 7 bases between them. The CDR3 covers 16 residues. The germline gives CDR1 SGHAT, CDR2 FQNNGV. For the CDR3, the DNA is TGTGCCAGCAGCTTAGGGGGTAGCTCTGGGGCCAACGTCCTGACTTTC. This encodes CASSLGGSSGANVLTF.

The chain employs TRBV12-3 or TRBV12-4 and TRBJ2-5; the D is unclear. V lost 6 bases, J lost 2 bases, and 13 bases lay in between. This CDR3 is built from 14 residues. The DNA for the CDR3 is TGTGCCAGCAGCTTACACGAGAGACAAGAGACCCAGTACTTC. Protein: CASSLHERQETQYF.

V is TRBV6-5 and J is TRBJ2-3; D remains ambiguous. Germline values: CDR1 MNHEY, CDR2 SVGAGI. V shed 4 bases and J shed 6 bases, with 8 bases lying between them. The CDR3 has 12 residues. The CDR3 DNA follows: TGTGCCAGCAGTTGCTCACTCGATACGCAGTATTTT. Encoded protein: CASSCSLDTQYF.

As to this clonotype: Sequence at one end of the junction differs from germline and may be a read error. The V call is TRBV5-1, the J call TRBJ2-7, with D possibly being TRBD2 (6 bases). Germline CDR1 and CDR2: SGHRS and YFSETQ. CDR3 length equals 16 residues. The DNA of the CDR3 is TGCGTCAGCAGCGTATCGCGCGCGGGATTTATCTACGAGCAGTACTTC. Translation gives CVSSVSRAGFIYEQYF.

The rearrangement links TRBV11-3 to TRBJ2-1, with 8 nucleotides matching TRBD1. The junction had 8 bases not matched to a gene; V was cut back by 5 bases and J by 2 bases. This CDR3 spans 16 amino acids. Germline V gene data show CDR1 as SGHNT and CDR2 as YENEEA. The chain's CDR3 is CASSTRQGTPYNEQFF. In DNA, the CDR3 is TGTGCCAGCAGCACAAGACAGGGGACACCCTACAATGAGCAGTTCTTC.

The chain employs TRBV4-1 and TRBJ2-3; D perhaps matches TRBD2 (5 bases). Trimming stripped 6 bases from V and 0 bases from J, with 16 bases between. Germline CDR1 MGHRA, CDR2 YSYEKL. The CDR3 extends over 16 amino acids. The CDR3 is CASSPRDYQSTDTQYF. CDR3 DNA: TGCGCCAGCAGTCCAAGAGACTACCAGAGCACAGATACGCAGTATTTT.

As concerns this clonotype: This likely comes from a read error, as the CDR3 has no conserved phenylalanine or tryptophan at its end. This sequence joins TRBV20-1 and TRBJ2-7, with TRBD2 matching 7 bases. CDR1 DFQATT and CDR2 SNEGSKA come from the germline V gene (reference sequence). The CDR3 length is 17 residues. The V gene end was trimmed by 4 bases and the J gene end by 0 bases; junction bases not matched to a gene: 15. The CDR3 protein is CSAMWTSGGRSSYEQYL. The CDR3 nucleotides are TGCAGTGCTATGTGGACTAGTGGGGGGAGAAGCTCCTACGAGCAGTACTTA.

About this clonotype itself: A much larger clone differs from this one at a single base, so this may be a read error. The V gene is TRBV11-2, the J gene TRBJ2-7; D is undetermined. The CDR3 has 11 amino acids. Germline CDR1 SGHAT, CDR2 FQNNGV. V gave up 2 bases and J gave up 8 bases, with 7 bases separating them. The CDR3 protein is CASSLTRKQYF. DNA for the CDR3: TGTGCCAGCAGCTTAACGAGGAAGCAGTACTTC.

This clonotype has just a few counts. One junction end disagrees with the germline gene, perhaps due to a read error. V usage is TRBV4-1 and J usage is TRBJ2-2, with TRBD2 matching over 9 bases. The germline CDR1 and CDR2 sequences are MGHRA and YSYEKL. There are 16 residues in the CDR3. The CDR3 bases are TGCGCCAGCAGCCTAGGGGCTAGCGGGAACACCCGGGAGCTGTTTTTT. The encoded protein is CASSLGASGNTRELFF.

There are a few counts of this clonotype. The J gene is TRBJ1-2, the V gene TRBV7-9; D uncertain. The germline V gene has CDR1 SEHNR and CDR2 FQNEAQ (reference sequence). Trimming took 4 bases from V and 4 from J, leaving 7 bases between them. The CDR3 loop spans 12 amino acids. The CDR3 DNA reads TGTGCCAGCAGCTCGTTGACCTATGGCTACACCTTC. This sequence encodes CASSSLTYGYTF.

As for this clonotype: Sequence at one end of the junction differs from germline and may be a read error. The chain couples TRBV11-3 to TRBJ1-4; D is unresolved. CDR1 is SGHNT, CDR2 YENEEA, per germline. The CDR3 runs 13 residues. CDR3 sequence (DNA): TGTGCCAGCAACTTAGAGTCCGATGAAAAACTGTTTTTT. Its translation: CASNLESDEKLFF.

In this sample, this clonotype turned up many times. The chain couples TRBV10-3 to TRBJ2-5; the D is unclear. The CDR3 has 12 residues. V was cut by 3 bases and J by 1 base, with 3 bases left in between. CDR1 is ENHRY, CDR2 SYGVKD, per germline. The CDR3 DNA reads TGTGCCATCAGTGACGGCCAAGAGACCCAGTACTTC. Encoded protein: CAISDGQETQYF.

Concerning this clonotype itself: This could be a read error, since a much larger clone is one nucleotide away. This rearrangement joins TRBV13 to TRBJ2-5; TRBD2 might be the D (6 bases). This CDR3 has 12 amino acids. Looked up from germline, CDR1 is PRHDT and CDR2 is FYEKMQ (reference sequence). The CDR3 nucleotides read TGTGTCAGCAGCTTACGGGGGGAGACCCAGTACTTC. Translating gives CVSSLRGETQYF. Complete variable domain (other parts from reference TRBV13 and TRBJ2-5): AAGVIQSPRHLIKEKRETATLKCYPIPRHDTVYWYQQGPGQDPQFLISFYEKMQSDKGSIPDRFSAQQFSDYHSELNMSSLELGDSALYFCVSSLRGETQYFGPGTRLLVL.